What follows describes a single TCR beta chain. CDR3 length: 16 residues. V dropped 3 bases and J dropped 8; count of bases not matched to a gene: 12. Germline V gene data show CDR1 as ENHRY and CDR2 as SYGVKD. Using immunoSEQ multiplex PCR, the repertoire was profiled, and TCRdb retains in-frame clones only, with some absent. The sample includes fewer than 400,000 clones, about 74% seen only once; the top ten take 10%. These data are taken from a study of shared clonotypes between healthy human individuals. Sequenced sample: memory CD4+ T cells sorted from blood. The sample's subset: CD45RA-negative fraction. The rearrangement joins TRBV10-3 to TRBJ2-1, with TRBD2 matching over 8 bases. This TCR derives from a man aged 30-40 years in good health. CDR3 sequence reads: CAISDRTSQYNDEQFF. The CDR3 bases are TGTGCCATCAGTGATAGGACTAGCCAATACAACGATGAGCAGTTCTTC.